Below, 2 T cell receptor beta chains from the same sample are listed, as sequenced in a study of T cell responses to AZD1222 COVID-19 vaccine. TCRdb's copy holds only in-frame clones and misses some; the assay was immunoSEQ multiplex PCR. The sample shows tens of thousands of clones, 87% of them seen only once. The sequencing used peripheral blood, collected 28 days after the second AZD1222 dose. These receptors all stem from an adult who received the AZD1222 COVID-19 vaccine.

The table lists this clone with a few counts. The chain combines TRBV7-7 with TRBJ1-6, with D hard to call. In germline, CDR1 is SSHAT, CDR2 FNYEAQ (reference sequence). CDR3 length equals 14 residues. The CDR3 loop is CATRESSYNSPLHF. The CDR3 region has the DNA TGTGCTACGAGGGAGAGCTCCTATAATTCACCCCTCCACTTT. The entire variable domain, with the rest obtained from reference TRBV7-7 and TRBJ1-6, is as follows: GAGVSQSPRYKVTKRGQDVTLRCDPISSHATLYWYQQALGQGPEFLTYFNYEAQPDKSGLPSDRFSAERPEGSISTLTIQRTEQRDSAMYRCATRESSYNSPLHFGNGTRLTVT.

The chain recombines TRBV7-2 with TRBJ1-6; D not certain. CDR3 length: 16 residues. From germline, CDR1 is SGHTA and CDR2 FQGNSA. Trimming pared 5 bases from V and 9 bases from J, leaving 20 bases between. CDR3 region: CASSKNLNQRGSPLHF. CDR3 in DNA: TGTGCCAGCAGCAAAAACCTCAACCAGAGAGGTTCACCCCTCCACTTT.